This T cell receptor beta chain was retrieved from a study of control samples from healthy donors and cancer patients. The method was immunoSEQ multiplex PCR; TCRdb's version includes in-frame clones alone and lacks a portion of them. The sample has approximately 170,000 clones; nearly 90% are singletons. The CDR3 sequence is 13 residues long. Germline-derived CDR1 and CDR2 are SGHTA and FQGNSA. The ends were cut back, 5 bases at V and 6 bases at J, with 10 bases in the middle. The genes are TRBV7-2 and TRBJ2-2; D is ambiguous. The source is a woman in her 50s in good health. Sequencing used blood. CDR3 sequence: CASSPIRAGELFF. CDR3 DNA: TGTGCCAGCAGCCCGATAAGGGCCGGGGAGCTGTTTTTT.